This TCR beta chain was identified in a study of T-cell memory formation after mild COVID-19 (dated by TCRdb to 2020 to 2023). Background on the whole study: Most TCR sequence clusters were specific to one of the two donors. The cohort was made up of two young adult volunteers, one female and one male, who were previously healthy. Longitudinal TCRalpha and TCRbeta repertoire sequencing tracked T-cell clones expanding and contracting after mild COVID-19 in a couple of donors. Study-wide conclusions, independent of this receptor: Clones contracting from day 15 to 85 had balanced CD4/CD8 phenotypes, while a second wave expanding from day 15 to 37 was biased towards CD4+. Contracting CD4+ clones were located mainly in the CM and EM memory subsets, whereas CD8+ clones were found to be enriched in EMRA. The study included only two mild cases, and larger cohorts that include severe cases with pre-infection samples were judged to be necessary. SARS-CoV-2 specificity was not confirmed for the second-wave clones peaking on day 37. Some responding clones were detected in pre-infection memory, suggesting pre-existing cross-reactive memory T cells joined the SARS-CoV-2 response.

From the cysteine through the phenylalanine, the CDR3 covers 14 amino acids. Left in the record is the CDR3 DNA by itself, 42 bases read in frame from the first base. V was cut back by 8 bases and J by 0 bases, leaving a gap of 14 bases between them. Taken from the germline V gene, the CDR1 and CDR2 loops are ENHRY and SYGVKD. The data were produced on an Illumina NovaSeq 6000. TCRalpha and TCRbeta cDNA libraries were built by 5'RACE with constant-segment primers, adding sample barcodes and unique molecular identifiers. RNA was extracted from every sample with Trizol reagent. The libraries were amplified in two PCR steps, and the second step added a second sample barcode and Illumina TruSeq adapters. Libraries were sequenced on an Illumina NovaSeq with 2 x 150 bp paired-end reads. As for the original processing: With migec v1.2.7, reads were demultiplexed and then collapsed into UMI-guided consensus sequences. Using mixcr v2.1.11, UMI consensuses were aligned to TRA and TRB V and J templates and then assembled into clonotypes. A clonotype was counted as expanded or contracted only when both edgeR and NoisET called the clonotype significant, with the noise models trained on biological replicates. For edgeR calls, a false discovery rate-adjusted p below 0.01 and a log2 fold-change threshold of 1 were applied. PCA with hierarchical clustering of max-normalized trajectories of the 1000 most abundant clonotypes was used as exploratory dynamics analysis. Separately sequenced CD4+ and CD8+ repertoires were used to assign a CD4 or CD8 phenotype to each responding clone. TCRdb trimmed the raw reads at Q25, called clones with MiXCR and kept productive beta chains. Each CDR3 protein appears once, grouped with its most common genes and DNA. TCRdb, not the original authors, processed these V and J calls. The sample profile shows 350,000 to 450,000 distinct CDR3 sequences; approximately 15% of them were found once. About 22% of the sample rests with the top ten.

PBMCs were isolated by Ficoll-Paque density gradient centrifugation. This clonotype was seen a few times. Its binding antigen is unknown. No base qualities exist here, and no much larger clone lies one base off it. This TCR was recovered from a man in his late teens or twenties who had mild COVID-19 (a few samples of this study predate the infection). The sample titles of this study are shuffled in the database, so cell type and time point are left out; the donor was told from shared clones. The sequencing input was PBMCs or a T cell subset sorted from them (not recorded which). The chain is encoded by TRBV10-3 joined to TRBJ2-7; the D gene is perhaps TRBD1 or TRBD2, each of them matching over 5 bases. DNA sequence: TGTGCCATCGCCGGGGCAGGTAGCTCCTACGAGCAGTACTTC. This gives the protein CAIAGAGSSYEQYF.